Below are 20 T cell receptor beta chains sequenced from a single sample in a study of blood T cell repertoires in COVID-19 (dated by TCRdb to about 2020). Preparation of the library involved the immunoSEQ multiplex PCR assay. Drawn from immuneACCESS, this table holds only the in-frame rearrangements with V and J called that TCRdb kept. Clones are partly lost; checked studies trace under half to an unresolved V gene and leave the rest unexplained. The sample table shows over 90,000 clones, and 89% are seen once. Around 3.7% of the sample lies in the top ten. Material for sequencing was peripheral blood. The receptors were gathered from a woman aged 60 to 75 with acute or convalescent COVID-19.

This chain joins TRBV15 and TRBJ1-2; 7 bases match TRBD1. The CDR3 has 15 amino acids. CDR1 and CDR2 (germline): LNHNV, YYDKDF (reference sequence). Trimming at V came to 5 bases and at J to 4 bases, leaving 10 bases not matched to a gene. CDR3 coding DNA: TGTGCCACCAGCCCCAGGGGGAACACTCTCTATGGCTACACCTTC. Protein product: CATSPRGNTLYGYTF.

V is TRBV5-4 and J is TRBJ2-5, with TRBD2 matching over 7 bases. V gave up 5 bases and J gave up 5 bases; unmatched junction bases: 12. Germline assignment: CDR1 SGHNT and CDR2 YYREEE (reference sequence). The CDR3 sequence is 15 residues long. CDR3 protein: CASSKASGSRETQYF. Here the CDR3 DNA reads TGTGCCAGCAGTAAGGCTAGCGGTTCTCGGGAGACCCAGTACTTC.

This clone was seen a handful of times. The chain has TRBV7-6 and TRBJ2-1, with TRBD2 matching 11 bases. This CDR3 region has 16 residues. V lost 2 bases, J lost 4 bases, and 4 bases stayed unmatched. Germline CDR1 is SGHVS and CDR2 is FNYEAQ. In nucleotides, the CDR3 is TGTGCCAGCAGCTTATATACTAGCGGGGGATACAATGAGCAGTTCTTC. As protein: CASSLYTSGGYNEQFF.

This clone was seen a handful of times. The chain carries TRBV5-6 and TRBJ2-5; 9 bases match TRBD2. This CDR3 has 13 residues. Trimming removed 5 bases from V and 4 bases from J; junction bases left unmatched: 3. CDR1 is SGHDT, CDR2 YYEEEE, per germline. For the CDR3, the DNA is TGTGCCAGCAGTGTAGCGGGAGTAGAGACCCAGTACTTC. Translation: CASSVAGVETQYF.

The CDR3 is CASSLRQGQPQHF. The CDR3 DNA reads as TGTGCCAGCAGCTTAAGGCAGGGTCAGCCCCAGCATTTT. This rearrangement joins TRBV7-3 to TRBJ1-5; TRBD1 is a possible D gene (5 bases). Germline-derived CDR1 and CDR2 are SGHTA and FQGTGA. Trimming took off 1 base at V and 6 bases at J, with 7 bases between the two ends. The CDR3 contains 13 residues.

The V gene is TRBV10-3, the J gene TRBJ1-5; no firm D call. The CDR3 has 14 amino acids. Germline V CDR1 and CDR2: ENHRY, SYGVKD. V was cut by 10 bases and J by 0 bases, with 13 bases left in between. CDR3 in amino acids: CATDDTSSNQPQHF. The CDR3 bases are TGTGCCACCGATGACACCTCTAGCAATCAGCCCCAGCATTTT.

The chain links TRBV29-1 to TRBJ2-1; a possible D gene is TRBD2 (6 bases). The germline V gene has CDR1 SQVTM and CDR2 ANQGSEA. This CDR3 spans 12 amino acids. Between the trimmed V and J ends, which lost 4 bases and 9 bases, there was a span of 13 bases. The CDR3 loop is CSVATSKGEQFF. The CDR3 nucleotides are TGCAGCGTTGCTACTAGCAAGGGTGAGCAGTTCTTC.

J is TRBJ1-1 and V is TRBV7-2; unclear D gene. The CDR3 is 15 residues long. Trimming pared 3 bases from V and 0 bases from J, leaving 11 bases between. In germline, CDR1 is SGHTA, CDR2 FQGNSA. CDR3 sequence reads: CASSFVGNMNTEAFF. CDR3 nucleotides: TGTGCCAGCAGCTTCGTCGGGAACATGAACACTGAAGCTTTCTTT.

This chain's CDR3 is CASSSGGIDYGYTF. CDR3 DNA sequence: TGTGCCAGTAGTAGCGGGGGGATTGACTATGGCTACACCTTC. J is TRBJ1-2 and V is TRBV19, with D possibly matching TRBD1 (5 bases). With 4 bases removed from V and 3 bases from J, the gap between germline ends came to 12 bases. Germline values: CDR1 LNHDA, CDR2 SQIVND (reference sequence). This CDR3 contains 14 residues. Full variable domain (remainder filled in from reference TRBV19 and TRBJ1-2): DGGITQSPKYLFRKEGQNVTLSCEQNLNHDAMYWYRQDPGQGLRLIYYSQIVNDFQKGDIAEGYSVSREKKESFPLTVTSAQKNPTAFYLCASSSGGIDYGYTFGSGTRLTVV.

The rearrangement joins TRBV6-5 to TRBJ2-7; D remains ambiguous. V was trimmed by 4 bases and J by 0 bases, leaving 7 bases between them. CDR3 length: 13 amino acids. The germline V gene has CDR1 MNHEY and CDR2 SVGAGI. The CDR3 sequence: CASSSRSSYEQYV. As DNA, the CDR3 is TGTGCCAGCAGTTCCCGGAGCTCCTACGAGCAGTACGTC.

In DNA form, the CDR3 reads TGTGCCAGCAGCAAAAACGACAGGGCGGGCGAGCAGTACTTC. Its protein is CASSKNDRAGEQYF. The genes are TRBV7-9 and TRBJ2-7; TRBD1 matches 7 bases. Germline CDR1 and CDR2: SEHNR and FQNEAQ (reference sequence). This CDR3 contains 14 residues. V lost 5 bases, J lost 6 bases, and 10 bases stayed unmatched.

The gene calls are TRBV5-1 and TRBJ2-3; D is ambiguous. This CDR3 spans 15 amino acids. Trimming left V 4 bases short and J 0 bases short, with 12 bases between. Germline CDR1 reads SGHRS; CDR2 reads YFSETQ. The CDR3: CASSRDTSSTDTQYF. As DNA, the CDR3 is TGCGCCAGCAGCAGAGACACCTCTAGCACAGATACGCAGTATTTT.

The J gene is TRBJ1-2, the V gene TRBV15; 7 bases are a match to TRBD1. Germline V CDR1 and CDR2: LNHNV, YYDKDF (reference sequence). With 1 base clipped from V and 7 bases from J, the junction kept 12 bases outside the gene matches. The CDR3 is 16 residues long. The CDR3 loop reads CATSRAGTESSRGYTF. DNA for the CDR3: TGTGCCACCAGCAGAGCCGGGACAGAGTCGTCTCGTGGCTACACCTTC.

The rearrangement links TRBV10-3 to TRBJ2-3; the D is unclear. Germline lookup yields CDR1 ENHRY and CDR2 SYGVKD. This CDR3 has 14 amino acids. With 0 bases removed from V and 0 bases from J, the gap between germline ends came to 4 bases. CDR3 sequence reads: CAISESHSTDTQYF. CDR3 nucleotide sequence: TGTGCCATCAGTGAGTCCCATAGCACAGATACGCAGTATTTT.

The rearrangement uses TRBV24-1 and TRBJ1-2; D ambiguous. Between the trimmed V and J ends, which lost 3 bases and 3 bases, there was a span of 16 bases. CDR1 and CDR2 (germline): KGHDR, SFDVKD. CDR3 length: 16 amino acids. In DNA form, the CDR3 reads TGTGCCACCAGTGATCCCCGGGAAGATTTGGACTATGGCTACACCTTC. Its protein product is CATSDPREDLDYGYTF.

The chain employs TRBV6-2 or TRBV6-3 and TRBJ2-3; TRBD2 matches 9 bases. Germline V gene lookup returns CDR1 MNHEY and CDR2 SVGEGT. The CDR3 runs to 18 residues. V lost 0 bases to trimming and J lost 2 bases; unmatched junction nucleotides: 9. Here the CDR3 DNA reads TGTGCCAGCAGTTACTCGACCCGACTAGCGGAACCCACAGATACGCAGTATTTT. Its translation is CASSYSTRLAEPTDTQYF.

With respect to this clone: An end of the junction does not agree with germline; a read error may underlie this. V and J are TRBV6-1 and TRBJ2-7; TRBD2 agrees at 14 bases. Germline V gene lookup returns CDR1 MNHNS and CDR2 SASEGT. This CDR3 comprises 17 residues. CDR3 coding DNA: TGTGCCAGCAGGGAAGGGACTAGCGGGAGTTTCTCCTACGAGCAGTACTTC. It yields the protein CASREGTSGSFSYEQYF.

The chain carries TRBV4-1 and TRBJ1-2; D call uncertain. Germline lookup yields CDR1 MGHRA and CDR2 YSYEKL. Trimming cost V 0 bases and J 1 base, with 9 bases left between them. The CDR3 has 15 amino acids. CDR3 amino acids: CASSQDQEVNYGYTF. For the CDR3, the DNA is TGCGCCAGCAGCCAAGACCAGGAGGTTAACTATGGCTACACCTTC.

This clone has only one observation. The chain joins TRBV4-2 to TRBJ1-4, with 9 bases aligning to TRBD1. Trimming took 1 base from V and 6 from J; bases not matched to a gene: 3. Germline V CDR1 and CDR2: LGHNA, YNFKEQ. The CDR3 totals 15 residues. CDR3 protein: CASSQGNRGHEKLFF. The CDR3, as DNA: TGTGCCAGCAGCCAAGGGAACAGGGGGCATGAAAAACTGTTTTTT.

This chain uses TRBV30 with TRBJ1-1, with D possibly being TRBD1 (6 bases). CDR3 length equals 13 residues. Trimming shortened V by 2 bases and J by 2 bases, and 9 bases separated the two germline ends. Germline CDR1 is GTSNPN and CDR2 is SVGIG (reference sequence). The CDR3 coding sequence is TGTGCCTGGAGTTACAGGGACAACACTGAAGCTTTCTTT. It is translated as CAWSYRDNTEAFF.